At least ten counts were recorded for the clone carrying this TCR beta chain. Its matching antigen is unknown. The data originate from a study of T cells in Graves' hyperthyroidism and ophthalmopathy. Study background: Peripheral blood draws took place at initial diagnosis, ahead of any treatment. Findings and limits, study-wide: Most clonotypes expanded in thyroid above 0.001 were likewise present in blood.

Germline V gene data show CDR1 as KGHSH and CDR2 as LQKENI. The V end was cut by 5 bases, the J end by 5 bases, with 9 bases between. This CDR3 is built from 13 residues. Ophthalmopathy in the patients scored at least 3 on Clinical Activity Score and at least 4 on NOSPECS grade, lasting under 3 months. Patients were excluded for uncontrolled infection, other autoimmune disease, pregnancy or lactation. From RNA transcripts, TCR beta CDR3 regions were amplified. RT-PCR in the first round (using the HTBI primer set) targeted the TCR CDR3. TCRdb reprocessed the multiplex PCR reads via MiXCR and lists one record per CDR3 protein. The table records 390,000 or so distinct CDR3 sequences, under 15% of them present only once.

This TCR was recovered from a man between 18 and 35 years old with Graves' ophthalmopathy. The chain carries TRBV18 and TRBJ1-4; TRBD1 might be the D (5 bases). Sample: blood. DNA for the CDR3: TGTGCCAGCTCATCCCGGGGCAATGAAAAACTGTTTTTT. Residues: CASSSRGNEKLFF.